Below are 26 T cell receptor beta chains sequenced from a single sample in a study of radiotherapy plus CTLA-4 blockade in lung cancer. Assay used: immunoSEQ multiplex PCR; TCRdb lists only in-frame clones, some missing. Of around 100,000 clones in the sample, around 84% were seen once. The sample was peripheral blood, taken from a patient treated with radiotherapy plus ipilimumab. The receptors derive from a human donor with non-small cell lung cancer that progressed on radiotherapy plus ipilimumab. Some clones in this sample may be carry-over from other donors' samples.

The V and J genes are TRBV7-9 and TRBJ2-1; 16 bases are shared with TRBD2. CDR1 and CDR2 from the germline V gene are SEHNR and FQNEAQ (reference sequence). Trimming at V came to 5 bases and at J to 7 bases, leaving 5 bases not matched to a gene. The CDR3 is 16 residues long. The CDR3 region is CASSQRGLAGGNEQFF. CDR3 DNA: TGTGCCAGCAGCCAAAGGGGACTAGCGGGGGGGAATGAGCAGTTCTTC.

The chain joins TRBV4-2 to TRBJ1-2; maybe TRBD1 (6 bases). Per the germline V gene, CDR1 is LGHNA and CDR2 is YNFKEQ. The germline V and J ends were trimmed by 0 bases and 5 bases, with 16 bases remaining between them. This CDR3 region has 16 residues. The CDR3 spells CASSQDPDRPQYGYTF. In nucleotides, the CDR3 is TGTGCCAGCAGCCAAGATCCCGACAGGCCCCAATATGGCTACACCTTC.

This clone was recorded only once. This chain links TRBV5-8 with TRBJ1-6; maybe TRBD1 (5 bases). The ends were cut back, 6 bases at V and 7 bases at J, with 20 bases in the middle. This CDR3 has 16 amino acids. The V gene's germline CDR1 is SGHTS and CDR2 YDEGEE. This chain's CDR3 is CASNRIPRGENSPLHF. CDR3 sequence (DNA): TGTGCCAGCAATCGAATCCCGCGGGGCGAGAATTCACCCCTCCACTTT. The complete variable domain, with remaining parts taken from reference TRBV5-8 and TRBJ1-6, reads EAGVTQSPTHLIKTRGQQATLRCSPISGHTSVYWYQQALGLGLQFLLWYDEGEERNRGNFPPRFSGRQFPNYSSELNVNALELEDSALYLCASNRIPRGENSPLHFGNGTRLTVT.

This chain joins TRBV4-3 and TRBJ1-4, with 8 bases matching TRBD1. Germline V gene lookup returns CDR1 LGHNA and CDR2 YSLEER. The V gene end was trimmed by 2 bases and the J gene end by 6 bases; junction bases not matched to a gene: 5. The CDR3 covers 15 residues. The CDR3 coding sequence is TGCGCCAGCAGCCAAATCAGGGGGCCCGATGAAAAACTGTTTTTT. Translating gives CASSQIRGPDEKLFF.

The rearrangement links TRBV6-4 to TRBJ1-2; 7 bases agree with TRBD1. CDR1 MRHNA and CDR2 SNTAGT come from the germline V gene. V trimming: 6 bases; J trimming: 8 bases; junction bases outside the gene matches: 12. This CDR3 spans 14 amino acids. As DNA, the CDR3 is TGTGCCAGCAGCCCCCAGGAGGGGGCTGGCGGCTACACCTTC. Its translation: CASSPQEGAGGYTF.

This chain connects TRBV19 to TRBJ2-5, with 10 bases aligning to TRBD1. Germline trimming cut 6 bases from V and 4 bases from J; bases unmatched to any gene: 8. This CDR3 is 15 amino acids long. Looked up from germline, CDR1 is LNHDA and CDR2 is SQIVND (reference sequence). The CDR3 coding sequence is TGTGCCAGTAGCTTGGGACAGGGGATGTCAGAGACCCAGTACTTC. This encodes CASSLGQGMSETQYF.

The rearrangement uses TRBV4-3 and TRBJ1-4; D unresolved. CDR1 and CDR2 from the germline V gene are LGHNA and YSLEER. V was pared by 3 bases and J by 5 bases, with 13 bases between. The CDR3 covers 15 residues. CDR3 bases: TGCGCCAGCAGCCACTCGCCAGGTACCAATGAAAAACTGTTTTTT. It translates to CASSHSPGTNEKLFF.

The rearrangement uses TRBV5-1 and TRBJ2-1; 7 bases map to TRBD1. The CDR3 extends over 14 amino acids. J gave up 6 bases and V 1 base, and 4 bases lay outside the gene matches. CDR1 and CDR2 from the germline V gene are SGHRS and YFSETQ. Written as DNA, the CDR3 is TGCGCCAGCAGCTTGTTGGCAGGGGGCAATGAGCAGTTCTTC. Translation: CASSLLAGGNEQFF.

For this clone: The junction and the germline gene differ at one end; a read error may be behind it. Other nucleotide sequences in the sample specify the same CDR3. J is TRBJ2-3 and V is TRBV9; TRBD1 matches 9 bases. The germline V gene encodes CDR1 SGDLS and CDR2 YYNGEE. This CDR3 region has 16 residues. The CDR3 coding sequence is TGCGCCAGCAGCGTAACTCCCGGGACAGGGCTGGATACGCAGTATTTT. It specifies CASSVTPGTGLDTQYF.

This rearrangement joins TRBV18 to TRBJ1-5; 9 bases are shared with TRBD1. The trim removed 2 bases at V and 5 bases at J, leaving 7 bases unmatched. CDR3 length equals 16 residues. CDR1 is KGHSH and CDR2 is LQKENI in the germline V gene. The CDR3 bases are TGTGCCAGCTCACCAAACACCGGGACAGGGTATCAGCCCCAGCATTTT. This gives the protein CASSPNTGTGYQPQHF.

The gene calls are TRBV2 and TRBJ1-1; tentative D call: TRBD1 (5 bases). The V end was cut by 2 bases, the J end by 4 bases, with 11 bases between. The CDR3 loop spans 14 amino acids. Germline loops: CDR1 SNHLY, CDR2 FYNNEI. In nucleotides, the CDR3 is TGTGCCAGCAGTGAAAAGGCAGGGATCACTGAAGCTTTCTTT. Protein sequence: CASSEKAGITEAFF.

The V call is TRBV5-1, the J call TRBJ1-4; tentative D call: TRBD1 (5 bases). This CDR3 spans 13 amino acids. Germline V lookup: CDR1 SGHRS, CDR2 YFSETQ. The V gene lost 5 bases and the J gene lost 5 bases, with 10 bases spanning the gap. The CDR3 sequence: CASSQTDNEKLFF. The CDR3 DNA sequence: TGCGCCAGCAGTCAGACAGACAATGAAAAACTGTTTTTT.

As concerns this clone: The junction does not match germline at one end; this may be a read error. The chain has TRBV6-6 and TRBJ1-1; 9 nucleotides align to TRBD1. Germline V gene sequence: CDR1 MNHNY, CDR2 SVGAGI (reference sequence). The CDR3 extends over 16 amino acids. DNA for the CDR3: TGTGCCATACTTCAGCCTCCGGGACAGGGAGATTTTCGGGGAGTCTTT. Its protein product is CAILQPPGQGDFRGVF.

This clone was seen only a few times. CDR3 sequence (DNA): TGTGCCACCAGCAGAGACTTGATTGGGTCCCAGCATTTT. Amino acid sequence: CATSRDLIGSQHF. V gene TRBV15 combines with J gene TRBJ1-5; D is undetermined. With 0 bases removed from V and 11 bases from J, the gap between germline ends came to 11 bases. The CDR3 contains 13 residues. Germline values: CDR1 LNHNV, CDR2 YYDKDF (reference sequence).

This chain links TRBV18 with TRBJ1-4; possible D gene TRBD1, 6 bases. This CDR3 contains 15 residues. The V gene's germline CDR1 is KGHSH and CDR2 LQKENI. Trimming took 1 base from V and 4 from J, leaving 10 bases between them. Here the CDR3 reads CASSPRGPLNEKLFF. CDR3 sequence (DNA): TGTGCCAGCTCACCACGGGGGCCACTTAATGAAAAACTGTTTTTT.

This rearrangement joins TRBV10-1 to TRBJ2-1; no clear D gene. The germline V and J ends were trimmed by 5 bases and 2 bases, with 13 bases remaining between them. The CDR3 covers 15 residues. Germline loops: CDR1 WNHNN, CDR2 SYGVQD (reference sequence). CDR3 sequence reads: CASSRLSHAYNEQFF. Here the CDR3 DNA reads TGCGCCAGCAGTCGACTGTCTCACGCCTACAATGAGCAGTTCTTC.

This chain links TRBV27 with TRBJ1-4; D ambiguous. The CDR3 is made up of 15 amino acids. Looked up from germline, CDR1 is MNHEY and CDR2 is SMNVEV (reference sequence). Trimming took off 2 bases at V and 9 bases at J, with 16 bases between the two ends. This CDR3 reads CASSLKSLDQKKLFF. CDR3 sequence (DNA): TGTGCCAGCAGTTTAAAGTCACTCGATCAGAAAAAACTGTTTTTT.

The CDR3 is CASSVAAGGVRYF. The CDR3 bases are TGTGCCAGCAGCGTAGCGGCAGGGGGCGTCCGGTACTTC. The chain is built from TRBV9 and TRBJ2-7; 8 bases are shared with TRBD1. The ends lost 0 bases at V and 12 bases at J; junction bases unmatched: 8. Per the germline V gene, CDR1 is SGDLS and CDR2 is YYNGEE. The CDR3 covers 13 residues. The whole variable domain, filled in from reference TRBV9 and TRBJ2-7, reads DSGVTQTPKHLITATGQRVTLRCSPRSGDLSVYWYQQSLDQGLQFLIQYYNGEERAKGNILERFSAQQFPDLHSELNLSSLELGDSALYFCASSVAAGGVRYFGPGTRLTVT.

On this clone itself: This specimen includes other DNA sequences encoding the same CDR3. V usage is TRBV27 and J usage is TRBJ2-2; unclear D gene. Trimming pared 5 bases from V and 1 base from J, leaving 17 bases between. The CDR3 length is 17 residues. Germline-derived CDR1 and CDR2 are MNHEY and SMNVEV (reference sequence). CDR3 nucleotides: TGTGCCAGCAGTCCCTACCGCTCGTGGATGAACACCGGGGAGCTGTTTTTT. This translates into CASSPYRSWMNTGELFF.

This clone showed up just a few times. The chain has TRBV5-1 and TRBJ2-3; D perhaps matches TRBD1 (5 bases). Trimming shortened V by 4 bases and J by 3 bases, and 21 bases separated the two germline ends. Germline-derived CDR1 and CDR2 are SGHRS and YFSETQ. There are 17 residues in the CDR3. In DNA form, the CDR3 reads TGCGCCAGCAGCGTTGGGGCACCGGACGTACAAACAGATACGCAGTATTTT. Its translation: CASSVGAPDVQTDTQYF.

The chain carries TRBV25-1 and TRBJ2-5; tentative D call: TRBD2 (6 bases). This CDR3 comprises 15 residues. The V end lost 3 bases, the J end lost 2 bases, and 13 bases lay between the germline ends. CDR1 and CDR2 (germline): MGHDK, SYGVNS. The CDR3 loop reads CASSEAGRPQETQYF. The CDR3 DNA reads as TGTGCCAGCAGTGAGGCGGGGAGGCCGCAAGAGACCCAGTACTTC.

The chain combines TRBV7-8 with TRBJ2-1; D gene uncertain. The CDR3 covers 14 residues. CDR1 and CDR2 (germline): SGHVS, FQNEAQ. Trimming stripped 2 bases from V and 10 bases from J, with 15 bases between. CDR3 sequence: CASSLNFQTREQFF. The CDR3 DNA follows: TGTGCCAGCAGCTTAAACTTCCAGACCCGCGAGCAGTTCTTC.

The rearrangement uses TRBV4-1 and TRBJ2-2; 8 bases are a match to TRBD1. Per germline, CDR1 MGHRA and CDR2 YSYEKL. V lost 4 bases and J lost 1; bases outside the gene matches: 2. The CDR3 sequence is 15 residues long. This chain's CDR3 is CASSPGQGNTGELFF. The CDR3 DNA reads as TGCGCCAGCAGCCCAGGACAGGGGAACACCGGGGAGCTGTTTTTT.

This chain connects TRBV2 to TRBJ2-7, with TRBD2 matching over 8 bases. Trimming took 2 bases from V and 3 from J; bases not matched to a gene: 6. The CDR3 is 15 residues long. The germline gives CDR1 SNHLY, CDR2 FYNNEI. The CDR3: CASSERPRGGYEQYF. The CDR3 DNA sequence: TGTGCCAGCAGTGAACGTCCCCGGGGGGGCTACGAGCAGTACTTC.

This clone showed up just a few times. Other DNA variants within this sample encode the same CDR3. The CDR3, as DNA: TGTGCCAGCAGCTTAGTGGGAAACACTGAAGCTTTCTTT. Translation gives CASSLVGNTEAFF. This rearrangement joins TRBV7-2 to TRBJ1-1; D gene unclear. The V gene lost 1 base and the J gene lost 2 bases, with 5 bases spanning the gap. The CDR3 is 13 residues long. Germline V lookup: CDR1 SGHTA, CDR2 FQGNSA.

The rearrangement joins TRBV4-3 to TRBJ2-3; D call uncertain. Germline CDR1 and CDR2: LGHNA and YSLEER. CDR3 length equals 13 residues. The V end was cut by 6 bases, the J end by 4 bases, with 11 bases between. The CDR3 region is CASSPRFPDTQYF. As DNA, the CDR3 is TGCGCCAGCAGTCCTCGGTTCCCAGATACGCAGTATTTT.